These 7 T cell receptor beta chains share one sample of origin, sequenced in a study of spatial heterogeneity in lung cancer (dated by TCRdb to about 2019). Per the publication, the time point label means: blood at routine non-recurrence follow-up after resection. Receptor libraries were prepared by 5' RACE. Sequencing took place on a NextSeq 500. TCRdb passed the public sequencing reads through fastp at Q25 and MiXCR, retaining productive beta sequences. Each entry merges the rows of one CDR3 protein and shows their most common DNA and genes. This sample gives about 41,000 distinct CDR3 sequences in total; approximately 10% of them show up just once. The ten largest clones represent roughly 15% of the sample. Sequencing used PBMCs, obtained at follow-up. The source is a female donor with early-stage non-small cell lung cancer.

This clonotype has just a few counts. This chain joins TRBV5-1 and TRBJ2-5; a possible D gene is TRBD2 (5 bases). Deletions cut 3 bases from V and 3 bases from J, with 15 bases between. CDR3 length equals 15 residues. Germline V gene lookup returns CDR1 SGHRS and CDR2 YFSETQ. For the CDR3, the DNA is TGCGCCAGCAGCTCCCTCTCGGGGAAAGAAGAGACCCAGTACTTC. Its translation is CASSSLSGKEETQYF.

This sequence joins TRBV28 and TRBJ1-1; D not resolved. Trimming cost V 6 bases and J 1 base, with 12 bases left between them. The CDR3 length is 14 residues. Germline V gene sequence: CDR1 MDHEN, CDR2 SYDVKM. The CDR3 bases are TGTGCCAGCAGCCCCCCGGCGGAGAACACTGAAGCTTTCTTT. This encodes CASSPPAENTEAFF.

The chain joins TRBV11-2 to TRBJ2-2, with 13 bases aligning to TRBD2. Germline assignment: CDR1 SGHAT and CDR2 FQNNGV. The CDR3 extends over 18 amino acids. V lost 1 base, J lost 3 bases, and 5 bases stayed unmatched. CDR3 residues: CASSLVRTSGGYTGELFF. The CDR3 DNA follows: TGTGCCAGCAGCTTAGTTAGGACTAGCGGGGGATACACCGGGGAGCTGTTTTTT.

J is TRBJ2-3 and V is TRBV20-1; D unclear. Germline V gene lookup returns CDR1 DFQATT and CDR2 SNEGSKA (reference sequence). This CDR3 is 12 amino acids long. With 0 bases removed from V and 5 bases from J, the gap between germline ends came to 6 bases. Here the CDR3 DNA reads TGCAGTGCTAGAGATCTAATAGATACGCAGTATTTT. Its protein is CSARDLIDTQYF.

In this sample, this clonotype turned up a few times. The gene calls are TRBV7-2 and TRBJ2-5; no firm D call. This CDR3 region has 13 residues. V dropped 7 bases and J dropped 2 bases, with 11 bases sitting between them. The germline CDR1 and CDR2 sequences are SGHTA and FQGNSA. The CDR3 region has the DNA TGTGCCAGCACTATCGGACCTCAAGAGACCCAGTACTTC. Translation: CASTIGPQETQYF.

The rearrangement links TRBV6-1 to TRBJ2-3; 10 positions match TRBD1. CDR1 and CDR2 (germline): MNHNS, SASEGT. The CDR3 loop spans 15 amino acids. V trimming: 4 bases; J trimming: 4 bases; junction bases outside the gene matches: 5. CDR3 protein: CASSGDRGGSDTQYF. CDR3 coding DNA: TGTGCCAGCAGTGGGGACAGGGGAGGATCAGATACGCAGTATTTT.

This clonotype was detected a few times. The rearrangement uses TRBV7-6 and TRBJ2-5; D unclear. The CDR3 extends over 13 amino acids. V shed 0 bases and J shed 5 bases, with 7 bases lying between them. Germline V gives CDR1 SGHVS, CDR2 FNYEAQ. The CDR3 protein is CASSLAFAETQYF. Here the CDR3 DNA reads TGTGCCAGCAGCTTAGCGTTTGCCGAGACCCAGTACTTC. The complete variable domain, with remaining parts taken from reference TRBV7-6 and TRBJ2-5, reads GAGVSQSPRYKVTKRGQDVALRCDPISGHVSLYWYRQALGQGPEFLTYFNYEAQQDKSGLPNDRFSAERPEGSISTLTIQRTEQRDSAMYRCASSLAFAETQYFGPGTRLLVL.